The 25 T cell receptor beta chains below all came from one sample that was sequenced in a study of blood T cells in healthy people across ages. A second PCR of roughly 7 to 11 cycles used a sample-barcoded 5' primer and a J-beta primer mix. TCRdb redid the calling of the 5' RACE reads with MiXCR, one entry per CDR3 protein. Here the sample spans about 970,000 distinct CDR3 sequences, about 53% being singletons. Material for sequencing was blood. These receptors originate from a woman between 55 and 75 years old in good health.

The rearrangement joins TRBV20-1 to TRBJ1-2, with TRBD1 identical over 11 bases. Germline loops: CDR1 DFQATT, CDR2 SNEGSKA (reference sequence). CDR3 length: 15 residues. V shed 3 bases, J shed 8 bases, and the junction held 11 bases outside the gene matches. The CDR3 DNA reads TGCAGTGCTAGTCTTCGGGACGGGACAGGGGGAGGCTACACCTTC. This translates into CSASLRDGTGGGYTF.

This rearrangement joins TRBV4-2 to TRBJ1-2, with D tentatively TRBD1 (6 bases). Germline V lookup: CDR1 LGHNA, CDR2 YNFKEQ. V lost 1 base and J lost 7, with 13 bases in between. The CDR3 is made up of 14 amino acids. The CDR3 DNA reads TGTGCCAGCAGCCAAGCAGGGGCCCTAGCTGGCTACACCTTC. It specifies CASSQAGALAGYTF.

V and J are TRBV30 and TRBJ2-1; no reliable D call. V lost 0 bases, J lost 4 bases, and 13 bases lay in between. The CDR3 is 15 amino acids. CDR1 is GTSNPN, CDR2 SVGIG, per germline (reference sequence). The CDR3 spells CAWSVLSPRYNEQFF. The CDR3 nucleotides are TGTGCCTGGAGTGTACTGTCCCCTAGATACAATGAGCAGTTCTTC. Drawing the rest from reference TRBV30 and TRBJ2-1, the complete variable domain is SQTIHQWPATLVQPVGSPLSLECTVEGTSNPNLYWYRQAAGRGLQLLFYSVGIGQISSEVPQNLSASRPQDRQFILSSKKLLLSDSGFYLCAWSVLSPRYNEQFFGPGTRLTVL.

The chain joins TRBV3-1 to TRBJ1-2; D is ambiguous. CDR3 length equals 12 residues. The V end lost 1 base, the J end lost 7 bases, and 7 bases lay between the germline ends. Germline CDR1 LGHDT, CDR2 YNNKEL (reference sequence). DNA of the CDR3: TGTGCCAGCAGCCAAGGCCCCAGTGGCTACACCTTC. Protein sequence: CASSQGPSGYTF.

This clonotype is a singleton in its sample. The rearrangement links TRBV12-3 or TRBV12-4 to TRBJ2-7; D is perhaps TRBD2 (6 bases). The CDR3 contains 19 residues. The germline V and J ends were trimmed by 2 bases and 2 bases, with 25 bases remaining between them. CDR3 DNA sequence: TGTGCCAGCAGTTTATTCATTACGATAGCGGCACTGTCCCCCTACGAGCAGTACTTC. Amino acid sequence: CASSLFITIAALSPYEQYF.

The chain employs TRBV7-9 and TRBJ2-7, with D perhaps matching TRBD2 (6 bases). The CDR3 has 14 amino acids. CDR1 is SEHNR, CDR2 FQNEAQ, per germline (reference sequence). V was pared by 5 bases and J by 1 base, with 12 bases between. CDR3 DNA sequence: TGTGCCAGCAGCCCGGCGGGGCCTTCCTACGAGCAGTACTTC. This codes for CASSPAGPSYEQYF.

V gene TRBV4-1 combines with J gene TRBJ2-5; TRBD2 is a possible D gene (6 bases). This CDR3 region has 17 residues. Germline V lookup: CDR1 MGHRA, CDR2 YSYEKL. The V end lost 4 bases, the J end lost 2 bases, and 20 bases lay between the germline ends. The chain's CDR3 is CASSLEGVGTSQETQYF. The CDR3 coding sequence is TGCGCCAGCAGCCTCGAGGGAGTGGGGACTTCTCAAGAGACCCAGTACTTC.

There are a few counts of this clonotype. The rearrangement uses TRBV7-2 and TRBJ2-5; D remains ambiguous. The V gene's germline CDR1 is SGHTA and CDR2 FQGNSA. V was clipped by 1 base and J by 7 bases, with 7 bases between them. This CDR3 is 12 amino acids long. CDR3 loop: CASSLGQSTQYF. The DNA for the CDR3 is TGTGCCAGCAGCTTAGGTCAGTCGACCCAGTACTTC.

The V gene is TRBV20-1, the J gene TRBJ2-1; 12 bases line up with TRBD2. Trimming at V came to 5 bases and at J to 9 bases, leaving 5 bases not matched to a gene. Germline V CDR1 and CDR2: DFQATT, SNEGSKA (reference sequence). The CDR3 length is 13 residues. CDR3 nucleotide sequence: TGCAGTGCTCGGACTAGCGGGATAGCTGAGCAGTTCTTC. Protein sequence: CSARTSGIAEQFF.

This clonotype was seen a handful of times. This sequence joins TRBV2 and TRBJ2-7; TRBD1 is a possible D gene (6 bases). Trimming left V 2 bases short and J 1 base short, with 12 bases between. CDR3 length equals 15 residues. The germline V gene has CDR1 SNHLY and CDR2 FYNNEI. The CDR3 region is CASSERGIGSYEQYF. CDR3 DNA sequence: TGTGCCAGCAGTGAAAGGGGGATAGGGTCCTACGAGCAGTACTTC. The whole variable domain, filled in from reference TRBV2 and TRBJ2-7, reads EPEVTQTPSHQVTQMGQEVILRCVPISNHLYFYWYRQILGQKVEFLVSFYNNEISEKSEIFDDQFSVERPDGSNFTLKIRSTKLEDSAMYFCASSERGIGSYEQYFGPGTRLTVT.

This clonotype was counted a few times. A read error may explain this, as a much larger clone is one base away. The chain recombines TRBV7-2 with TRBJ2-4; 9 bases align to TRBD2. With 5 bases clipped from V and 11 bases from J, the junction kept 7 bases outside the gene matches. The CDR3 contains 13 residues. The germline V gene has CDR1 SGHTA and CDR2 FQGNSA. The CDR3 loop reads CASSPRASGVQYF. The CDR3, as DNA: TGTGCCAGCAGCCCACGGGCTAGCGGGGTTCAGTACTTC.

In its sample, this clonotype was seen a few times. The chain has TRBV20-1 and TRBJ2-7, with 8 bases identical to TRBD2. V shed 3 bases, J shed 0 bases, and the junction held 4 bases outside the gene matches. Germline assignment: CDR1 DFQATT and CDR2 SNEGSKA (reference sequence). This CDR3 contains 14 residues. The CDR3 here is CSASLLAASYEQYF. In nucleotides, the CDR3 is TGCAGTGCTAGTTTACTAGCGGCCTCCTACGAGCAGTACTTC.

This clonotype was seen only once. V is TRBV5-6 and J is TRBJ1-2; the D is unclear. The CDR3 length is 12 residues. Trimming removed 0 bases at V and 8 bases at J, with 8 bases between. Germline CDR1 SGHDT, CDR2 YYEEEE. The CDR3 loop is CASSLDPRGYTF. The CDR3 DNA is TGTGCCAGCAGCTTGGATCCTCGAGGCTACACCTTC.

The rearrangement uses TRBV14 and TRBJ1-6, with D maybe TRBD1 (5 bases). This CDR3 is built from 15 residues. Trimming pared 2 bases from V and 6 bases from J, leaving 11 bases between. Germline CDR1 is SGHDN and CDR2 is FVKESK. CDR3 sequence reads: CASSQQTARNSPLHF. CDR3 nucleotides: TGTGCCAGCAGCCAACAGACAGCCCGTAATTCACCCCTCCACTTT.

This clonotype was detected many times. The chain combines TRBV20-1 with TRBJ2-1, with D hard to call. Deletions cut 3 bases from V and 0 bases from J, with 15 bases between. CDR3 size: 16 residues. Per germline, CDR1 DFQATT and CDR2 SNEGSKA (reference sequence). The CDR3 DNA is TGCAGTGCTAGTGACGACTCATTAGGCTCCTACAATGAGCAGTTCTTC. This encodes CSASDDSLGSYNEQFF.

This clonotype has only a few counts. The CDR3 nucleotides read TGTGCCAGCATTGGGGGCGGGAATCAGCCCCAGCATTTT. Its translation is CASIGGGNQPQHF. The chain employs TRBV28 and TRBJ1-5, with TRBD1 as a possible D gene (6 bases). From germline, CDR1 is MDHEN and CDR2 SYDVKM. V shed 7 bases and J shed 4 bases, with 11 bases lying between them. The CDR3 spans 13 residues.

This clonotype came up once. V gene TRBV12-3 or TRBV12-4 combines with J gene TRBJ1-5; D possibly corresponds to TRBD1 (6 bases). The CDR3 consists of 17 residues. The ends were cut back, 6 bases at V and 2 bases at J, with 20 bases in the middle. The CDR3 nucleotides read TGTGCCAGCAGCACAACAGGGTCGTGGTTTCGCAATCAGCCCCAGCATTTT. Its protein product is CASSTTGSWFRNQPQHF.

This clonotype has only a few counts. V gene TRBV27 combines with J gene TRBJ1-2, with TRBD1 as a possible D gene (5 bases). V lost 7 bases to trimming and J lost 4 bases, with 22 bases between them. Germline CDR1 is MNHEY and CDR2 is SMNVEV (reference sequence). This CDR3 has 16 amino acids. For the CDR3, the DNA is TGTGCCAGCACTTTCTTTCCGGTCAGGGCGGGCTATGGCTACACCTTC. It codes for CASTFFPVRAGYGYTF.

The genes are TRBV6-1 and TRBJ2-7; a possible D gene is TRBD2 (6 bases). Germline CDR1 and CDR2: MNHNS and SASEGT. Trimming shortened V by 5 bases and J by 6 bases, and 20 bases separated the two germline ends. The CDR3 contains 15 residues. The chain's CDR3 is CASSPTRTGLGEQYF. The CDR3, as DNA: TGTGCCAGCAGTCCCACCCGGACGGGACTGGGCGAGCAGTACTTC.

This clonotype showed up just once. The V gene is TRBV19, the J gene TRBJ2-1; D might be TRBD2 (6 bases). The V gene's germline CDR1 is LNHDA and CDR2 SQIVND (reference sequence). The V gene lost 5 bases and the J gene lost 4 bases, with 18 bases spanning the gap. The CDR3 totals 16 residues. The CDR3 DNA reads as TGTGCCAGTAGTGCCTCGGGAGCGGGCCAGTACAATGAGCAGTTCTTC. It yields the protein CASSASGAGQYNEQFF.

This clonotype was recorded a few times. The chain is built from TRBV20-1 and TRBJ2-7; perhaps TRBD1 as D (6 bases). Trimming took off 3 bases at V and 1 base at J, with 13 bases between the two ends. Germline V gene data show CDR1 as DFQATT and CDR2 as SNEGSKA (reference sequence). This CDR3 spans 14 amino acids. The CDR3 sequence: CSASGGPTSYEQYF. Written as DNA, the CDR3 is TGCAGTGCTAGTGGGGGCCCCACTTCCTACGAGCAGTACTTC.

The chain carries TRBV20-1 and TRBJ2-1, with TRBD2 matching 11 bases. The J call may be wrong; the DNA end is better matched by TRBJ2-7. The germline V gene has CDR1 DFQATT and CDR2 SNEGSKA (reference sequence). This CDR3 has 16 amino acids. The CDR3 sequence: CSARTSGASSYNEQYF. CDR3 DNA sequence: TGCAGTGCTAGGACTAGCGGGGCAAGCTCCTACAATGAGCAGTACTTC.

This clonotype was observed a single time. The genes are TRBV12-3 or TRBV12-4 and TRBJ2-1, with D unresolved. The CDR3 is 13 amino acids. Trimming shortened V by 10 bases and J by 4 bases, and 14 bases separated the two germline ends. Written as DNA, the CDR3 is TGTGCCACCCAGCTGAACAGTTACAATGAGCAGTTCTTC. This codes for CATQLNSYNEQFF.

The J gene is TRBJ2-7, the V gene TRBV20-1; TRBD2 might be the D (6 bases). Trimming shortened V by 5 bases and J by 4 bases, and 18 bases separated the two germline ends. The CDR3 has 14 amino acids. Germline lookup yields CDR1 DFQATT and CDR2 SNEGSKA (reference sequence). This CDR3 is CSAGGGSGRYEQYF. The DNA for the CDR3 is TGCAGTGCTGGGGGAGGTAGCGGACGTTACGAGCAGTACTTC.

V is TRBV13 and J is TRBJ1-2; D uncertain. CDR3 size: 17 residues. The ends were cut back, 1 base at V and 4 bases at J, with 19 bases in the middle. Germline values: CDR1 PRHDT, CDR2 FYEKMQ (reference sequence). In DNA, the CDR3 is TGTGCCAGCAGCTTAGAGTCGGGCGGAGACCAATTCTATGGCTACACCTTC. Its translation is CASSLESGGDQFYGYTF.